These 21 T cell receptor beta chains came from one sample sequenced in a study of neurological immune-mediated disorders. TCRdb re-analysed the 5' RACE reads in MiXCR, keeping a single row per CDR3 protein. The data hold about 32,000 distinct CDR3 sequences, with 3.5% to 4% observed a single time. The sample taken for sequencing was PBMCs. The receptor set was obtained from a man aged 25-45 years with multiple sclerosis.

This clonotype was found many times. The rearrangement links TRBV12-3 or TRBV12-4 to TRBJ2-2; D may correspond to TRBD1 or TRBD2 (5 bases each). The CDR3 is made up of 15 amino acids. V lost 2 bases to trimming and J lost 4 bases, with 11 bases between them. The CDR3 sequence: CASSLWGSGTGELFF. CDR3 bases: TGTGCCAGCAGTTTATGGGGGAGTGGCACCGGGGAGCTGTTTTTT.

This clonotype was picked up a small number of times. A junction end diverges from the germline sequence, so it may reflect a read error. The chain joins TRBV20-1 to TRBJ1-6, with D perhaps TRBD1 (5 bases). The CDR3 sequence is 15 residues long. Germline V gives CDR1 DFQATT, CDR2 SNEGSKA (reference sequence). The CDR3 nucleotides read TGCAGTGCTTCATCCGACAGCTCCTATAATTCACCCCTCAACTTT. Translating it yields CSASSDSSYNSPLNF.

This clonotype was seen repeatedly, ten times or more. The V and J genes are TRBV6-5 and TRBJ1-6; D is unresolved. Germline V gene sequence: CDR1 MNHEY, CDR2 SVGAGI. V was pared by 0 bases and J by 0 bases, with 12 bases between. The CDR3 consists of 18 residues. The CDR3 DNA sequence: TGTGCCAGCAGTTACTCCAGGCCCGCAACCTCCTATAATTCACCCCTCCACTTT. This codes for CASSYSRPATSYNSPLHF.

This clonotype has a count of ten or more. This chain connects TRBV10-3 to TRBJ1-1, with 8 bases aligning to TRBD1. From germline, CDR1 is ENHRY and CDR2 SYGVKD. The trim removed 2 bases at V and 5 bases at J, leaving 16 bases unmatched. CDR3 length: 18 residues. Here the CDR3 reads CAISESLGQATRGTEAFF. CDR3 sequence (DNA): TGTGCCATCAGTGAGAGCCTGGGACAGGCGACGAGGGGGACTGAAGCTTTCTTT.

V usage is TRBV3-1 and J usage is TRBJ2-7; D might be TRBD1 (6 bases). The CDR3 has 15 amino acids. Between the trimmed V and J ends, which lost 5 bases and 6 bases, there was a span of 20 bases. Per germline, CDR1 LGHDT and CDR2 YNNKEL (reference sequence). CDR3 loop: CASSLRQEHIPEQYF. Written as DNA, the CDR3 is TGTGCCAGCAGCTTACGACAGGAACATATCCCCGAGCAGTACTTC.

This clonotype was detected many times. CDR3 nucleotides: TGTGCCAGCACTCTAGCAACTAATGAAAAACTGTTTTTT. Its translation is CASTLATNEKLFF. J is TRBJ1-4 and V is TRBV12-3 or TRBV12-4; D ambiguous. V dropped 7 bases and J dropped 0 bases, with 6 bases sitting between them. CDR3 length: 13 amino acids.

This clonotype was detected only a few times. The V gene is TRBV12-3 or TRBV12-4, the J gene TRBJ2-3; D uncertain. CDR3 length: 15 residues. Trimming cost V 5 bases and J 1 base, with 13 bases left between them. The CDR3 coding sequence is TGTGCCAGCAGTCCCCCTCGACCTCGCACAGATACGCAGTATTTT. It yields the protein CASSPPRPRTDTQYF.

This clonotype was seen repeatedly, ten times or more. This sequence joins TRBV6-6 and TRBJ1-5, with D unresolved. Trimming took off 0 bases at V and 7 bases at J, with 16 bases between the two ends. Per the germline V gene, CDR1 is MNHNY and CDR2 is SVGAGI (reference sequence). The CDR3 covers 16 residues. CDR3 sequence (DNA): TGTGCCAGCAGTTACTCGATATTCCGGTCGGGGCAGCCCCAGCATTTT. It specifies CASSYSIFRSGQPQHF.

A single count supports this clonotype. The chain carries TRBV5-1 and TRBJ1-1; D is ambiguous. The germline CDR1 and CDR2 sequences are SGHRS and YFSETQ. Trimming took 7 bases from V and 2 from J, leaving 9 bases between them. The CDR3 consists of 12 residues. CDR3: CASGASNTEAFF. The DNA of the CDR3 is TGCGCCAGCGGCGCCAGCAACACTGAAGCTTTCTTT. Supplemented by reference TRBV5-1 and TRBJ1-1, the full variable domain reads KAGVTQTPRYLIKTRGQQVTLSCSPISGHRSVSWYQQTPGQGLQFLFEYFSETQRNKGNFPGRFSGRQFSNSRSEMNVSTLELGDSALYLCASGASNTEAFFGQGTRLTVV.

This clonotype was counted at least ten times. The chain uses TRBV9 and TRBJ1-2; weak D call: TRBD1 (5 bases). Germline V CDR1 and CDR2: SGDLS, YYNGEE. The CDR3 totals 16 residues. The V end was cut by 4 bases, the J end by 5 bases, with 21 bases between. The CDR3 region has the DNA TGTGCCAGCAGCCAGCCAGCCAACGTGGGGGGTTATGGCTACACCTTC. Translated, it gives CASSQPANVGGYGYTF. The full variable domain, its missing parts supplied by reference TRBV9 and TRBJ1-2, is DSGVTQTPKHLITATGQRVTLRCSPRSGDLSVYWYQQSLDQGLQFLIQYYNGEERAKGNILERFSAQQFPDLHSELNLSSLELGDSALYFCASSQPANVGGYGYTFGSGTRLTVV.

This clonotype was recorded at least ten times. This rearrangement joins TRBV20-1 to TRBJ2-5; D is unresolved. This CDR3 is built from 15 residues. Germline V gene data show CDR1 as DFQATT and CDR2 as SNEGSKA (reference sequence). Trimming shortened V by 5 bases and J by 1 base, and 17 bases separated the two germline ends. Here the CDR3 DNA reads TGCAGTGCTCACCCTCGAGGCAGCCCCCAAGAGACCCAGTACTTC. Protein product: CSAHPRGSPQETQYF.

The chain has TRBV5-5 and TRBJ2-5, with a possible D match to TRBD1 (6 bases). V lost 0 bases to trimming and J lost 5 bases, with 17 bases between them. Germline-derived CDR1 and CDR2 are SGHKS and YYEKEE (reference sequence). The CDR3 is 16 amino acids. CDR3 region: CASSLGTERMVETQYF. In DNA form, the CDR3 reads TGTGCCAGCAGCTTGGGGACAGAGAGAATGGTGGAGACCCAGTACTTC.

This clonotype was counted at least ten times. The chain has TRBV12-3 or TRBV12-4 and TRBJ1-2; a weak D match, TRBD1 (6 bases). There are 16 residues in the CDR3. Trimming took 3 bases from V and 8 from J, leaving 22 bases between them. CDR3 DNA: TGTGCCAGCAGTTTCAATGGAGGACAGAATTTTTACGGCTACACCTTC. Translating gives CASSFNGGQNFYGYTF.

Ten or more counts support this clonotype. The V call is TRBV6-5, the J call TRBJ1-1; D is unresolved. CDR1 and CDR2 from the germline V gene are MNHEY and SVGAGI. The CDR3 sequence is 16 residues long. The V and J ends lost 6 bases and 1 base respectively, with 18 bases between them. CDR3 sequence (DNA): TGTGCCAGCAGCCTCCAAATTTCCTGGGAGAACACTGAAGCTTTCTTT. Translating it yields CASSLQISWENTEAFF.

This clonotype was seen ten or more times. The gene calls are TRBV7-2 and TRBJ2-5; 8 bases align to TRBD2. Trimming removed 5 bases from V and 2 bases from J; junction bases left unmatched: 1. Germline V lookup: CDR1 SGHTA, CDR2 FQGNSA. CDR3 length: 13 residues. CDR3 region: CASSRGGQETQYF. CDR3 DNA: TGTGCCAGCAGCCGGGGGGGGCAAGAGACCCAGTACTTC.

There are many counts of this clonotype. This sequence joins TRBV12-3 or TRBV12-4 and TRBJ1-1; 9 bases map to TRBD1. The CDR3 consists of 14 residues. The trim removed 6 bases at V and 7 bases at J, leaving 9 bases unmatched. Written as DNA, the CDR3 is TGTGCCAGCAGATACCTACAGGGGGCTTATGAAGCTTTCTTT. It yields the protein CASRYLQGAYEAFF.

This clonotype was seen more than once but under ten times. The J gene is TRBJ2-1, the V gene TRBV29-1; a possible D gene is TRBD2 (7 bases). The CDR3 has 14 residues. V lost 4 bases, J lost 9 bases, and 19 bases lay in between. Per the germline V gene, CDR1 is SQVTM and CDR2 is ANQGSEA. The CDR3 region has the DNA TGCAGCGTTGCACTCGGTGGGGGGGCGGCTGAGCAGTTCTTC. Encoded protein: CSVALGGGAAEQFF.

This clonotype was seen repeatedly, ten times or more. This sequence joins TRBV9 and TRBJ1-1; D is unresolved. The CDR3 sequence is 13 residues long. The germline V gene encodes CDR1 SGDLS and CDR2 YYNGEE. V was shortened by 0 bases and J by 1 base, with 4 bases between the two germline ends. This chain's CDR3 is CASSVGSNTEAFF. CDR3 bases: TGTGCCAGCAGCGTAGGATCGAACACTGAAGCTTTCTTT.

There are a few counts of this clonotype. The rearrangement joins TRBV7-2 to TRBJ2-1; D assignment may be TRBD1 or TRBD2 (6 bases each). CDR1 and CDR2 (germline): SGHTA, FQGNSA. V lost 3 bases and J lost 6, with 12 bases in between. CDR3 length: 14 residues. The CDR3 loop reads CASSLSGATNEQFF. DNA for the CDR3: TGTGCCAGCAGCTTGTCGGGGGCTACCAATGAGCAGTTCTTC.

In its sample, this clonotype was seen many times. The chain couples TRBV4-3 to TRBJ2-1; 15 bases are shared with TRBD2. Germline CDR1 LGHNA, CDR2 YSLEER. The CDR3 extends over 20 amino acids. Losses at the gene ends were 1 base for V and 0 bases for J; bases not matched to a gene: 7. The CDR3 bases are TGCGCCAGCAGCCAAGTGGCGGGACTAGCGGGGGGAAGCTCCTACAATGAGCAGTTCTTC. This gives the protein CASSQVAGLAGGSSYNEQFF.

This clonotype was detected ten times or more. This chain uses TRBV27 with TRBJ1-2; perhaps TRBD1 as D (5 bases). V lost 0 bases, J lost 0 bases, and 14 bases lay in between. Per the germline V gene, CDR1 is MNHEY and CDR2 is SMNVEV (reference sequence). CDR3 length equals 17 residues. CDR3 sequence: CASSLSFSRVSNYGYTF. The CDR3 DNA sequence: TGTGCCAGCAGTTTATCGTTCTCCAGGGTTTCTAACTATGGCTACACCTTC.